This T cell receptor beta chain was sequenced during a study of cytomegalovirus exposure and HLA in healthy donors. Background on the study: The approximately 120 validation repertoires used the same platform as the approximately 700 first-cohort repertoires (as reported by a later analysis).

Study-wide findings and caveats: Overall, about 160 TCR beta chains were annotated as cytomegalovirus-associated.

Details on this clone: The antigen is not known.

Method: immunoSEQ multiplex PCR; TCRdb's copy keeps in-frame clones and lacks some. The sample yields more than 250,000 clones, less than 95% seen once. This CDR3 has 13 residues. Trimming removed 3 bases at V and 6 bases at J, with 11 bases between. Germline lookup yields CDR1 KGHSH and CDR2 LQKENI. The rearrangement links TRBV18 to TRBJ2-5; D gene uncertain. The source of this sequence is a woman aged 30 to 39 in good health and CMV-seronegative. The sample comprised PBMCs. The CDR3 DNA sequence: TGTGCCAGCTCACCGTCCCAAGAGCAGACCCAGTACTTC. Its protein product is CASSPSQEQTQYF.